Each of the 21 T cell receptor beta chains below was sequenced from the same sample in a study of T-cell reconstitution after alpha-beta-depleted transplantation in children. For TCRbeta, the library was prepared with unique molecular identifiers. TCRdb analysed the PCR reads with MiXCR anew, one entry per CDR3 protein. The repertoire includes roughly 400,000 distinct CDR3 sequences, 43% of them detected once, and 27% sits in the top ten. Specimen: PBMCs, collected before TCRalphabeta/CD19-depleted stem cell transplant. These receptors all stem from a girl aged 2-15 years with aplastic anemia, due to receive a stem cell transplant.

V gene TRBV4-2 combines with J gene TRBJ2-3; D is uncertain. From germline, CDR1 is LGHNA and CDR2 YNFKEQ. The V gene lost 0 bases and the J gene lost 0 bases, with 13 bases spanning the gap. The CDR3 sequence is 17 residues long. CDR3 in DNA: TGTGCCAGCAGCCAAGATTCTCCCAGCGCTAGCACAGATACGCAGTATTTT. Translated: CASSQDSPSASTDTQYF.

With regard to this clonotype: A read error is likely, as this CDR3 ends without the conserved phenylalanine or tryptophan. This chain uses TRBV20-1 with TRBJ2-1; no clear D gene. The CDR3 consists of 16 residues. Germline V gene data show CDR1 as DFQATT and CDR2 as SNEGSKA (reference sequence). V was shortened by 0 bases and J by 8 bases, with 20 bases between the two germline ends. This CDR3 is CSARDLLARRLDEQFL. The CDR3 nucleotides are TGCAGTGCTAGAGATTTGCTGGCTAGACGGTTGGATGAGCAGTTCTTG.

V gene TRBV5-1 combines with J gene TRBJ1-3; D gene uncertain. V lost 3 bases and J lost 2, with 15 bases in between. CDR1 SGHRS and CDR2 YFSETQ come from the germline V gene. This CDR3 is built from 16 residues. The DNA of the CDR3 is TGCGCCAGCAGCTCCACTGCCGGGTCGCCTGGAAACACCATATATTTT. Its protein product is CASSSTAGSPGNTIYF. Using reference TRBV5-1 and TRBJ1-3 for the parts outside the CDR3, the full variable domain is KAGVTQTPRYLIKTRGQQVTLSCSPISGHRSVSWYQQTPGQGLQFLFEYFSETQRNKGNFPGRFSGRQFSNSRSEMNVSTLELGDSALYLCASSSTAGSPGNTIYFGEGSWLTVV.

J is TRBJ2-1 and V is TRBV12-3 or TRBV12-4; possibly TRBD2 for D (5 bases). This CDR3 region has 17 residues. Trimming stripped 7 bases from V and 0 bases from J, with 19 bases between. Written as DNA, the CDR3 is TGTGCCAGCACTACCGGGGAGTTCCGCGGCTCCTACAATGAGCAGTTCTTC. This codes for CASTTGEFRGSYNEQFF.

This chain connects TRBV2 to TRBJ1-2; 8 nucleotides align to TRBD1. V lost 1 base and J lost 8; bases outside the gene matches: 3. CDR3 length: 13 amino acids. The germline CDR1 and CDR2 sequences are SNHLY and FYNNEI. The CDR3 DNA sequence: TGTGCCAGCAGTGAAGGGGCAGGGGGCGGCTACACCTTC. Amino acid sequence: CASSEGAGGGYTF.

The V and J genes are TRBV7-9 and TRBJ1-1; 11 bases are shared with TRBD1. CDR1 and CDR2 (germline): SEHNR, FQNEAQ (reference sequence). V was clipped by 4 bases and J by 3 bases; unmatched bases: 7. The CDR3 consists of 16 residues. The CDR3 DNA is TGTGCCAGCAGCTCAACCGGGACAGGGGGTTACACTGAAGCTTTCTTT. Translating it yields CASSSTGTGGYTEAFF.

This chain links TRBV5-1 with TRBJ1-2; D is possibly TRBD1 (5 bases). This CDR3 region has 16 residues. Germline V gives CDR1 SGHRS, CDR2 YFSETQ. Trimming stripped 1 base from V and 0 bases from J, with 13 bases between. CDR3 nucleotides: TGCGCCAGCAGCTTGTCAGGGCAGGCAGCTAACTATGGCTACACCTTC. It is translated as CASSLSGQAANYGYTF.

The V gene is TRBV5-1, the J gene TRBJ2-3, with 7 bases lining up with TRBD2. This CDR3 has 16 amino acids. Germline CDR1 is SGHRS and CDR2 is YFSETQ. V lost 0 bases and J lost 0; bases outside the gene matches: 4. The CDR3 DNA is TGCGCCAGCAGCTTGGAAAGCGGGGATAGCACAGATACGCAGTATTTT. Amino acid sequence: CASSLESGDSTDTQYF.

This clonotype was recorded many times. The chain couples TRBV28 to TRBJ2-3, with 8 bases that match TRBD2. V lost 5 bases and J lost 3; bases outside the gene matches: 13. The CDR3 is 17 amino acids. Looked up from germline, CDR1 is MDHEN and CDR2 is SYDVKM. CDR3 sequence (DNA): TGTGCCAGCAGTCCCTCGGCGGGGGGAATAGGTACAGATACGCAGTATTTT. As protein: CASSPSAGGIGTDTQYF. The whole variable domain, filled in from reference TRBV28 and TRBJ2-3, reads DVKVTQSSRYLVKRTGEKVFLECVQDMDHENMFWYRQDPGLGLRLIYFSYDVKMKEKGDIPEGYSVSREKKERFSLILESASTNQTSMYLCASSPSAGGIGTDTQYFGPGTRLTVL.

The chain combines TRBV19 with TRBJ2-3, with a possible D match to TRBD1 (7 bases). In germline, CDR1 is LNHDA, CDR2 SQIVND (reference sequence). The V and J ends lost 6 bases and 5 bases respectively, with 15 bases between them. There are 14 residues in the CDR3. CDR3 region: CASRPEGAEDTQYF. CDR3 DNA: TGTGCCAGTAGGCCGGAGGGGGCTGAAGATACGCAGTATTTT.

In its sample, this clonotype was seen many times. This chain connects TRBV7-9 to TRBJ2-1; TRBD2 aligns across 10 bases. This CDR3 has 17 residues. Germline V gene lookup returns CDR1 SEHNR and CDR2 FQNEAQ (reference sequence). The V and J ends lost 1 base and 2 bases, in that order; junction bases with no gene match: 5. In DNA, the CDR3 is TGTGCCAGCAGCTTAGGCCCGGGGACTAGCGCCTACAATGAGCAGTTCTTC. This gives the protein CASSLGPGTSAYNEQFF.

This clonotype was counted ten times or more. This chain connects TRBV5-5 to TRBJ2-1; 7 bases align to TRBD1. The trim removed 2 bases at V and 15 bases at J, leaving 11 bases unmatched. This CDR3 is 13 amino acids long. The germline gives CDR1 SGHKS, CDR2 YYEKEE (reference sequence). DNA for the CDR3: TGTGCCAGCAGCTTAAATCCAGGGGGAGAAGGGTTCTTC. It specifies CASSLNPGGEGFF.

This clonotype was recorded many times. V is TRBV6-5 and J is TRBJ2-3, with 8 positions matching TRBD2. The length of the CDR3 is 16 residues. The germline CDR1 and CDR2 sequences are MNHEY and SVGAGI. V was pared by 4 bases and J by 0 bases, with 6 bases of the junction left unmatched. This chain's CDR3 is CASSFTSGQSTDTQYF. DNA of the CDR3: TGTGCCAGCAGTTTCACTAGCGGACAGAGCACAGATACGCAGTATTTT.

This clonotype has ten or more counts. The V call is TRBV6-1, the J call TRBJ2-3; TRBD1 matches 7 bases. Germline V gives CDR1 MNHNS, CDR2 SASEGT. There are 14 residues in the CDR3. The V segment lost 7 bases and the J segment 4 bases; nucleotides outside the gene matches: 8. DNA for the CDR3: TGTGCCAGCAAAAGAGACAGGGTGGCAGATACGCAGTATTTT. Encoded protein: CASKRDRVADTQYF.

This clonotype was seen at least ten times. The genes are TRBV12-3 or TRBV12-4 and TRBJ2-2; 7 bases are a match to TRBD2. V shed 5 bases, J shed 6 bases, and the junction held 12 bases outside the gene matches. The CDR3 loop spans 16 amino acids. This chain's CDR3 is CASSPAGLVPSGELFF. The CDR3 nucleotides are TGTGCCAGCAGTCCAGCGGGACTCGTTCCGTCCGGGGAGCTGTTTTTT.

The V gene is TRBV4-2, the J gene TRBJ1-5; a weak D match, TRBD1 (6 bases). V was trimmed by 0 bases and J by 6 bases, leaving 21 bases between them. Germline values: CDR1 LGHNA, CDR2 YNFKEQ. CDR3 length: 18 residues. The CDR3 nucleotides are TGTGCCAGCAGCCAAGATGGAGGGGGAAGGGCCCGTGGTCAGCCCCAGCATTTT. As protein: CASSQDGGGRARGQPQHF.

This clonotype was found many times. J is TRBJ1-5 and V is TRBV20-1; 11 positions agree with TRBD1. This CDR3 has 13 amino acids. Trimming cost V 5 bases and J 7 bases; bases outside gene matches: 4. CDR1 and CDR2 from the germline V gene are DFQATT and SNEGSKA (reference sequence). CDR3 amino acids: CSARDRGYQPQHF. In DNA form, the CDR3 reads TGCAGTGCTCGGGACAGGGGGTACCAGCCCCAGCATTTT.

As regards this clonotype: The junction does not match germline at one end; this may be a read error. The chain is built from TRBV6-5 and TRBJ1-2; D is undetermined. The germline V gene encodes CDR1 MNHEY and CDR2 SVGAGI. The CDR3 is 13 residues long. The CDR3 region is CASSSSSFYGDTF. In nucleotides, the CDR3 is TGTGCCAGCAGTTCCTCGTCCTTCTATGGCGACACCTTC.

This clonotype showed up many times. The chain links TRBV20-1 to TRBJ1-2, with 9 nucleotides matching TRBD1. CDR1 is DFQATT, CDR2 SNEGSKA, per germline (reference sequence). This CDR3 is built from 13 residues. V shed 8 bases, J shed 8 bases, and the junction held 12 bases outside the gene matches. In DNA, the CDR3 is TGCAGTTCAGGGGGACAGGGTATTCCGGGCTACACCTTC. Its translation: CSSGGQGIPGYTF.

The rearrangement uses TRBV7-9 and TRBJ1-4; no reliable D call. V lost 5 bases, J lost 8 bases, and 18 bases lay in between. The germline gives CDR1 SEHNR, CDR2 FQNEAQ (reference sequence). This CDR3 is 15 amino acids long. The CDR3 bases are TGTGCCAGCAGCCCTGGGCTAGGGATGCACGAAAAACTGTTTTTT. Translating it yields CASSPGLGMHEKLFF.

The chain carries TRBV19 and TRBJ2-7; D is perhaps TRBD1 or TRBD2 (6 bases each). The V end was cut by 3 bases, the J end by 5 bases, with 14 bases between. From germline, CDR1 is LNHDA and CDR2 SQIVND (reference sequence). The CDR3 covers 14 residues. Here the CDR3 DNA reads TGTGCCAGTAGTATTGGCAGGGGAGGCGACGAGCAGTACTTC. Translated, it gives CASSIGRGGDEQYF.